This T cell receptor beta chain derives from a study of blood T cell repertoires in COVID-19. Study-level information: PBMCs, B-cell-depleted T cells, or T cells provided the cDNA or gDNA that made up the material.

Germline V gene lookup returns CDR1 LNHDA and CDR2 SQIVND (reference sequence). The length of the CDR3 is 13 residues. V shed 5 bases, J shed 4 bases, and the junction held 3 bases outside the gene matches. Methods used by the authors: Reference gene primer amplification in the assay estimated nucleated cell counts. Assay used: immunoSEQ multiplex PCR; TCRdb lists only in-frame clones, some missing. V and J calls plus clone size are reproduced from that table; the DNA served to infer D and trimming. The table records roughly 20,000 clones, more than 75% of them present only once. The gene calls are TRBV19 and TRBJ2-7, with 9 bases identical to TRBD1. Input material: peripheral blood. This TCR was sampled from a human donor in a cohort sampled during active COVID-19. CDR3 protein: CASSGGQGYEQYF. The DNA of the CDR3 is TGTGCCAGTAGTGGTGGACAGGGGTACGAGCAGTACTTC.